Included here is one TCR beta chain sequence, with context. Its cognate antigen is unknown. The data derive from a study of T cell repertoires in cytomegalovirus infection. Study context: An indication of both CMV infection and matching HLA type came from public TCR beta signatures. Study-level results: HLA-C-restricted, CMV-specific TCR beta clonotypes were dominant ex vivo. Cumulative frequency (of public TCR beta family members) identified carriers of CMV plus the relevant HLA.

Trimming removed 3 bases from V and 6 bases from J, with 10 bases in between. Germline-derived CDR1 and CDR2 are SGHTA and FQGTGA. The CDR3 has 13 amino acids. TCRdb reprocessed the reads via MiXCR and lists one record per CDR3 protein. The sample shows approximately 550,000 distinct CDR3 sequences, about 15% of them seen only once. Sample: CD8+ T cells from PBMCs. This TCR was sampled from a human donor in good health (CMV status not recorded). Some clones in this sample may be carry-over from other donors' samples. V and J are TRBV7-3 and TRBJ2-3; D not certain. The CDR3 region has the DNA TGTGCCAGCAGCTTGGCAGGTTTGGATACGCAGTATTTT. Its translation is CASSLAGLDTQYF.